These 9 T cell receptor beta chains originate from one sample sequenced in a study of long-term antiretroviral therapy in people with HIV (dated by TCRdb to between 2021 and 2024). Sequencing of the TRB variable region was done with the immunoSEQ hsTCRB v3.0 assay at survey level resolution. TCRdb retrieved this table from immuneACCESS and kept in-frame rearrangements only. Not all clones are present; in checked studies, unresolved V genes account for under half, and no reason is known for the remainder. For this sample there are approximately 39,000 clones; around 86% appear just once. More than 4.5% of the sample is taken by the ten largest. The sequencing here drew on unsorted PBMCs, taken 1.5 years after starting antiretroviral therapy. The receptors here all came from a man aged 18 to 30 with HIV.

This clone came up a few times. The chain recombines TRBV30 with TRBJ1-2; D possibly corresponds to TRBD1 (5 bases). V was pared by 1 base and J by 8 bases, with 8 bases between. The CDR3 contains 11 residues. In germline, CDR1 is GTSNPN, CDR2 SVGIG (reference sequence). CDR3 nucleotide sequence: TGTGCCTGGAGTGGAGGGGTGGGCTACACCTTC. Protein sequence: CAWSGGVGYTF. Combining the CDR3 with reference TRBV30 and TRBJ1-2 gives the whole variable domain SQTIHQWPATLVQPVGSPLSLECTVEGTSNPNLYWYRQAAGRGLQLLFYSVGIGQISSEVPQNLSASRPQDRQFILSSKKLLLSDSGFYLCAWSGGVGYTFGSGTRLTVV.

The gene calls are TRBV10-1 and TRBJ1-5; D unresolved. Deletions cut 0 bases from V and 5 bases from J, with 2 bases between. Germline V gives CDR1 WNHNN, CDR2 SYGVQD (reference sequence). This CDR3 contains 12 residues. CDR3 region: CASSESDQPQHF. CDR3 bases: TGCGCCAGCAGTGAGTCCGATCAGCCCCAGCATTTT.

This clone appeared a few times. This sequence joins TRBV4-1 and TRBJ2-7, with 9 bases matching TRBD2. The length of the CDR3 is 15 residues. Germline values: CDR1 MGHRA, CDR2 YSYEKL. V shed 3 bases and J 3 bases; nucleotides not matched to a gene: 6. The CDR3 DNA follows: TGCGCCAGCAGCCAGGGGACTAGCAGAAGCTACGAGCAGTACTTC. Its translation is CASSQGTSRSYEQYF.

V usage is TRBV5-4 and J usage is TRBJ1-3; 9 bases are shared with TRBD1. Germline lookup yields CDR1 SGHNT and CDR2 YYREEE (reference sequence). This CDR3 spans 19 amino acids. Trimming took 4 bases from V and 3 from J; bases not matched to a gene: 17. The CDR3 protein is CASSRRTMGQGDFGNTIYF. The DNA for the CDR3 is TGTGCCAGCAGCAGACGAACTATGGGACAGGGTGATTTTGGAAACACCATATATTTT.

This clone was counted a few times. J is TRBJ2-1 and V is TRBV19; maybe TRBD2 (6 bases). From germline, CDR1 is LNHDA and CDR2 SQIVND (reference sequence). The CDR3 length is 15 residues. V was pared by 4 bases and J by 2 bases, with 12 bases between. CDR3 bases: TGTGCCAGTAGTAGGGGACTTAATGCCTACAATGAGCAGTTCTTC. This encodes CASSRGLNAYNEQFF.

The chain links TRBV7-8 to TRBJ2-7; either TRBD1 or TRBD2 may fit D (6 bases each). The CDR3 extends over 16 amino acids. Germline V gene sequence: CDR1 SGHVS, CDR2 FQNEAQ. Trimming removed 10 bases from V and 4 bases from J, with 26 bases in between. The CDR3 loop reads CATHFADGGVAYEQYF. DNA of the CDR3: TGTGCCACCCATTTCGCGGACGGGGGCGTAGCGTACGAGCAGTACTTC.

J is TRBJ1-2 and V is TRBV11-2, with D unclear. V lost 0 bases to trimming and J lost 7 bases, with 15 bases between them. CDR1 and CDR2 (germline): SGHAT, FQNNGV. The CDR3 contains 15 residues. In DNA, the CDR3 is TGTGCCAGCAGCTTAGAGTTGGACCGCCCGGGTGGCTACACCTTC. It specifies CASSLELDRPGGYTF.

This chain links TRBV28 with TRBJ1-1, with D possibly TRBD1 on 6 matching bases. The CDR3 spans 17 residues. V gave up 2 bases and J gave up 0 bases, with 16 bases separating them. The germline V gene has CDR1 MDHEN and CDR2 SYDVKM. Here the CDR3 DNA reads TGTGCCAGCAGTTTAAGTCCCGGGACACGTATGAACACTGAAGCTTTCTTT. It specifies CASSLSPGTRMNTEAFF.

The V and J genes are TRBV19 and TRBJ2-3; TRBD2 matches 8 bases. Germline lookup yields CDR1 LNHDA and CDR2 SQIVND (reference sequence). Trimming removed 3 bases from V and 3 bases from J; junction bases left unmatched: 8. The CDR3 totals 16 residues. In DNA form, the CDR3 reads TGTGCCAGTAGTATCCTGCCGGGAGGGCTGACAGATACGCAGTATTTT. Residues: CASSILPGGLTDTQYF.